The 27 T cell receptor beta chains given below trace back to one sample, sequenced in a study of cytomegalovirus exposure and HLA in healthy donors. In the PCR, 60 Vbeta and 13 Jbeta primers were used. The table came from immunoSEQ multiplex PCR; TCRdb's copy has only in-frame clones and leaves some out. The table lists 110,000 to 150,000 clones, with roughly 2.5% in the top ten. Source material: PBMCs. The receptors were gathered from a middle-aged man in good health and CMV-seronegative.

The chain recombines TRBV5-5 with TRBJ2-5; 7 bases agree with TRBD2. Germline V gene data show CDR1 as SGHKS and CDR2 as YYEKEE (reference sequence). This CDR3 is 15 amino acids long. Losses at the gene ends were 4 bases for V and 0 bases for J; bases not matched to a gene: 6. This chain's CDR3 is CASSRREGHQETQYF. The CDR3 coding sequence is TGTGCCAGCAGCCGAAGGGAGGGACACCAAGAGACCCAGTACTTC.

The rearrangement uses TRBV25-1 and TRBJ2-5; 7 bases fit TRBD1. The J call may be incorrect, as the DNA end agrees better with TRBJ2-7. The CDR3 runs 15 residues. Germline-derived CDR1 and CDR2 are MGHDK and SYGVNS. The CDR3 sequence is CASSPHGQVLYEQYF. In DNA, the CDR3 is TGTGCCAGCAGTCCACACGGACAGGTACTCTACGAGCAGTACTTC.

CDR3 residues: CASSAHRGINEKLFF. The CDR3 region has the DNA TGTGCCAGCAGTGCCCACAGGGGTATTAATGAAAAACTGTTTTTT. The V gene is TRBV25-1, the J gene TRBJ1-4; TRBD1 matches 7 bases. CDR3 length: 15 residues. Germline-derived CDR1 and CDR2 are MGHDK and SYGVNS. V lost 4 bases and J lost 4; bases outside the gene matches: 6.

The chain recombines TRBV5-4 with TRBJ1-5, with 11 bases lining up with TRBD1. This CDR3 is 15 amino acids long. Germline V gives CDR1 SGHNT, CDR2 YYREEE (reference sequence). Trimming took 9 bases from V and 4 from J; bases not matched to a gene: 9. CDR3 nucleotide sequence: TGTGCCACTTCACCGGGGACAGGGGGAAATCAGCCCCAGCATTTT. It specifies CATSPGTGGNQPQHF. The variable domain in full, completed from reference TRBV5-4 and TRBJ1-5, reads ETGVTQSPTHLIKTRGQQVTLRCSSQSGHNTVSWYQQALGQGPQFIFQYYREEENGRGNFPPRFSGLQFPNYSSELNVNALELDDSALYLCATSPGTGGNQPQHFGDGTRLSIL.

The chain employs TRBV5-1 and TRBJ1-2, with a tentative D call TRBD1 (6 bases). CDR3 length: 13 amino acids. Germline lookup yields CDR1 SGHRS and CDR2 YFSETQ. V was clipped by 4 bases and J by 5 bases, with 12 bases between them. The CDR3 spells CASSPQGGYGYTF. DNA of the CDR3: TGCGCCAGCAGCCCACAGGGAGGGTATGGCTACACCTTC.

This sequence joins TRBV11-2 and TRBJ2-7; 8 nucleotides agree with TRBD1. The J segment lost 3 bases and the V segment lost 5 bases, leaving 9 bases of the junction unmatched. CDR1 and CDR2 from the germline V gene are SGHAT and FQNNGV. This CDR3 is 15 amino acids long. The chain's CDR3 is CASSPTDRGDYEQYF. As DNA, the CDR3 is TGTGCCAGCAGCCCTACCGACAGGGGCGACTACGAGCAGTACTTC. The full variable domain, rest sourced from reference TRBV11-2 and TRBJ2-7, is EAGVAQSPRYKIIEKRQSVAFWCNPISGHATLYWYQQILGQGPKLLIQFQNNGVVDDSQLPKDRFSAERLKGVDSTLKIQPAKLEDSAVYLCASSPTDRGDYEQYFGPGTRLTVT.

The V gene is TRBV28, the J gene TRBJ1-1; D gene uncertain. Germline lookup yields CDR1 MDHEN and CDR2 SYDVKM. V lost 1 base and J 1 base, leaving 7 bases between the germline ends. The length of the CDR3 is 14 residues. The DNA of the CDR3 is TGTGCCAGCAGTTTATCACAACAGAACACTGAAGCTTTCTTT. Translation: CASSLSQQNTEAFF.

The chain uses TRBV21-1 and TRBJ1-1. TRBV21-1 represents a pseudogene. This CDR3 is 15 amino acids long. Written as DNA, the CDR3 is TGTGCCAGCAGCAAAGTGGGAGGGGCTAACACTGAAGCTTTCTTT. Translation gives CASSKVGGANTEAFF.

The CDR3 region is CATSRRQTGVTYEQYF. Here the CDR3 DNA reads TGTGCCACCAGCAGGCGGCAGACAGGGGTGACCTACGAGCAGTACTTC. The V call is TRBV15, the J call TRBJ2-7, with 8 bases matching TRBD1. The CDR3 extends over 16 amino acids. Germline V gene lookup returns CDR1 LNHNV and CDR2 YYDKDF (reference sequence). The trim removed 3 bases at V and 2 bases at J, leaving 9 bases unmatched.

The chain links TRBV9 to TRBJ2-2, with TRBD1 as a possible D gene (6 bases). Trimming shortened V by 0 bases and J by 6 bases, and 12 bases separated the two germline ends. Germline CDR1 is SGDLS and CDR2 is YYNGEE. This CDR3 region has 15 residues. The CDR3 here is CASSVAGDKAGELFF. The CDR3 region has the DNA TGTGCCAGCAGCGTAGCAGGGGATAAAGCCGGGGAGCTGTTTTTT.

This sequence joins TRBV19 and TRBJ1-2, with a possible D match to TRBD1 (5 bases). Germline lookup yields CDR1 LNHDA and CDR2 SQIVND (reference sequence). Trimming cost V 3 bases and J 8 bases, with 10 bases left between them. This CDR3 is built from 12 residues. CDR3 DNA: TGTGCCAGTAGTATTGCGGGGACCGGCTACACCTTC. Translated: CASSIAGTGYTF.

CDR3 residues: CASSRDRGCGDTQYF. DNA for the CDR3: TGTGCCAGCAGCCGGGACAGGGGTTGCGGAGATACGCAGTATTTT. The V call is TRBV6-1, the J call TRBJ2-3, with 10 bases aligning to TRBD1. Germline values: CDR1 MNHNS, CDR2 SASEGT. V lost 6 bases to trimming and J lost 5 bases; unmatched junction nucleotides: 8. The CDR3 loop spans 15 amino acids.

The rearrangement links TRBV9 to TRBJ2-1, with D maybe TRBD2 (5 bases). The germline V gene encodes CDR1 SGDLS and CDR2 YYNGEE. The CDR3 spans 16 residues. With 4 bases removed from V and 8 bases from J, the gap between germline ends came to 22 bases. The CDR3 region has the DNA TGTGCCAGCAGCTACCTCACGGGATTCGGCAGCGATGAGCAGTTCTTC. Amino acids: CASSYLTGFGSDEQFF.

The chain links TRBV4-2 to TRBJ1-1; tentatively, D is TRBD1 (6 bases). Germline-derived CDR1 and CDR2 are LGHNA and YNFKEQ. V lost 4 bases and J lost 0, with 9 bases in between. The CDR3 is 14 residues long. CDR3: CASSLTGMNTEAFF. CDR3 DNA: TGTGCCAGCAGCCTGACAGGAATGAACACTGAAGCTTTCTTT.

The V gene is TRBV25-1, the J gene TRBJ1-2; 11 nucleotides match TRBD1. CDR1 and CDR2 (germline): MGHDK, SYGVNS. The V segment lost 4 bases and the J segment 8 bases; nucleotides outside the gene matches: 6. The CDR3 is 14 residues long. The CDR3 sequence is CASSGTGGAGGYTF. In DNA, the CDR3 is TGTGCCAGCAGTGGGACAGGGGGCGCGGGAGGCTACACCTTC.

This rearrangement joins TRBV7-9 to TRBJ1-2, with a possible D match to TRBD1 (6 bases). Trimming pared 4 bases from V and 4 bases from J, leaving 16 bases between. Germline V gene data show CDR1 as SEHNR and CDR2 as FQNEAQ (reference sequence). CDR3 length: 15 residues. The chain's CDR3 is CASSSSGGRGYGYTF. Here the CDR3 DNA reads TGTGCCAGCAGCTCGTCGGGGGGGCGCGGCTATGGCTACACCTTC.

This chain connects TRBV28 to TRBJ2-6; D is unresolved. This CDR3 region has 14 residues. Looked up from germline, CDR1 is MDHEN and CDR2 is SYDVKM. Trimming stripped 5 bases from V and 1 base from J, with 6 bases between. The CDR3 bases are TGTGCCAGCAGTGTGGAGTCTGGGGCCAACGTCCTGACTTTC. Its translation: CASSVESGANVLTF.

The chain couples TRBV6-5 to TRBJ1-5; unclear D gene. Looked up from germline, CDR1 is MNHEY and CDR2 is SVGAGI. V lost 5 bases and J 9 bases, leaving 11 bases between the germline ends. The CDR3 loop spans 12 amino acids. The CDR3 DNA is TGTGCCAGCAGTGCCGCCGGTGGGCCCCAGCATTTT. Translation gives CASSAAGGPQHF.

The chain carries TRBV28 and TRBJ2-2, with TRBD1 matching 7 bases. CDR1 and CDR2 from the germline V gene are MDHEN and SYDVKM. The CDR3 is 14 amino acids. The V and J ends lost 6 bases and 5 bases, in that order; junction bases with no gene match: 6. CDR3 DNA sequence: TGTGCCAGCAGGCCAAGGGGGCGGACCGGGGAGCTGTTTTTT. Its translation is CASRPRGRTGELFF.

The V gene is TRBV11-3, the J gene TRBJ2-7, with TRBD2 identical over 7 bases. With 5 bases clipped from V and 2 bases from J, the junction kept 3 bases outside the gene matches. The CDR3 is 13 amino acids. Germline V gene data show CDR1 as SGHNT and CDR2 as YENEEA. The CDR3 DNA is TGTGCCAGCAGCCGGGGGGACCCCTACGAGCAGTACTTC. Protein sequence: CASSRGDPYEQYF. The variable domain in full, with the rest retrieved from reference TRBV11-3 and TRBJ2-7, is EAGVVQSPRYKIIEKKQPVAFWCNPISGHNTLYWYLQNLGQGPELLIRYENEEAVDDSQLPKDRFSAERLKGVDSTLKIQPAELGDSAVYLCASSRGDPYEQYFGPGTRLTVT.

The rearrangement joins TRBV15 to TRBJ1-5; D is unclear. The V end was cut by 5 bases, the J end by 0 bases, with 8 bases between. Germline V CDR1 and CDR2: LNHNV, YYDKDF (reference sequence). The CDR3 loop spans 14 amino acids. The CDR3: CATSQGLSNQPQHF. CDR3 bases: TGTGCCACCAGCCAAGGACTTAGCAATCAGCCCCAGCATTTT.

The CDR3 nucleotides are TGCGCCAGCAGCCAGACAGGGGGCAATTCACCCCTCCACTTT. It codes for CASSQTGGNSPLHF. The chain is built from TRBV4-1 and TRBJ1-6; 10 bases are a match to TRBD1. V dropped 3 bases and J dropped 7; count of bases not matched to a gene: 0. The germline V gene encodes CDR1 MGHRA and CDR2 YSYEKL. The CDR3 has 14 amino acids.

The gene calls are TRBV9 and TRBJ1-1; the D is unclear. The V gene's germline CDR1 is SGDLS and CDR2 YYNGEE. This CDR3 contains 14 residues. Trimming cost V 0 bases and J 6 bases, with 12 bases left between them. DNA for the CDR3: TGTGCCAGCAGCGTAGTGCGAGGGCGCGCTGAAGCTTTCTTT. Protein: CASSVVRGRAEAFF.

This chain uses TRBV9 with TRBJ1-6, with TRBD1 matching 7 bases. The trim removed 4 bases at V and 8 bases at J, leaving 6 bases unmatched. The CDR3 is made up of 14 amino acids. Germline assignment: CDR1 SGDLS and CDR2 YYNGEE. CDR3: CASSPQGVDSPLHF. The CDR3 coding sequence is TGTGCCAGCAGCCCCCAGGGGGTCGATTCACCCCTCCACTTT.

V and J are TRBV7-8 and TRBJ1-2; D is possibly TRBD1 (6 bases). Germline V lookup: CDR1 SGHVS, CDR2 FQNEAQ. The length of the CDR3 is 14 residues. Trimming removed 7 bases at V and 4 bases at J, with 16 bases between. DNA for the CDR3: TGTGCCAGCACCCCCCAAGGACAGACCTATGGCTACACCTTC. This codes for CASTPQGQTYGYTF.

The CDR3 protein is CSVEDTGNDEQYF. In DNA, the CDR3 is TGCAGCGTTGAAGACACGGGGAACGACGAGCAGTACTTC. This chain links TRBV29-1 with TRBJ2-7, with D maybe TRBD2 (5 bases). This CDR3 has 13 amino acids. Trimming took off 0 bases at V and 5 bases at J, with 11 bases between the two ends. Per the germline V gene, CDR1 is SQVTM and CDR2 is ANQGSEA.

The J gene is TRBJ2-1, the V gene TRBV10-3; D is uncertain. V dropped 6 bases and J dropped 0 bases, with 9 bases sitting between them. This CDR3 spans 14 amino acids. Germline loops: CDR1 ENHRY, CDR2 SYGVKD. The CDR3 sequence: CAIRRESSYNEQFF. CDR3 sequence (DNA): TGTGCCATCAGGCGCGAGAGCTCCTACAATGAGCAGTTCTTC.